This T cell receptor beta chain was observed in a study of spatial heterogeneity in lung cancer. On the study more broadly: Beta-chain sequences consistently outnumbered alpha-chain sequences in detection. Findings and caveats of the study: In blood, ubiquitous expanded tumor TCRs appeared more at resection than follow-up.

Remarks on this clonotype: The antigen remains undetermined.

Time point meaning: sample taken at primary tumor resection. Whole RNA, isolated from tumor, nontumor lung or frozen PBMC, was sequenced without prior sorting. TCRdb passed the 5' RACE reads through MiXCR, listing each CDR3 protein once. The sample has 55,000 to 70,000 distinct CDR3 sequences, roughly 6.6% seen once. Looked up from germline, CDR1 is LGHDT and CDR2 is YNNKEL (reference sequence). Trimming took off 0 bases at V and 8 bases at J, with 11 bases between the two ends. This CDR3 contains 15 residues. V and J are TRBV3-1 and TRBJ1-6, with a possible D match to TRBD1 (5 bases). This receptor was taken from a female donor with early-stage non-small cell lung cancer. This specimen was PBMCs, taken at surgery. The CDR3 spells CASSQERQGYSPLHF. The CDR3 DNA reads TGTGCCAGCAGCCAAGAACGGCAGGGATATTCACCCCTCCACTTT.